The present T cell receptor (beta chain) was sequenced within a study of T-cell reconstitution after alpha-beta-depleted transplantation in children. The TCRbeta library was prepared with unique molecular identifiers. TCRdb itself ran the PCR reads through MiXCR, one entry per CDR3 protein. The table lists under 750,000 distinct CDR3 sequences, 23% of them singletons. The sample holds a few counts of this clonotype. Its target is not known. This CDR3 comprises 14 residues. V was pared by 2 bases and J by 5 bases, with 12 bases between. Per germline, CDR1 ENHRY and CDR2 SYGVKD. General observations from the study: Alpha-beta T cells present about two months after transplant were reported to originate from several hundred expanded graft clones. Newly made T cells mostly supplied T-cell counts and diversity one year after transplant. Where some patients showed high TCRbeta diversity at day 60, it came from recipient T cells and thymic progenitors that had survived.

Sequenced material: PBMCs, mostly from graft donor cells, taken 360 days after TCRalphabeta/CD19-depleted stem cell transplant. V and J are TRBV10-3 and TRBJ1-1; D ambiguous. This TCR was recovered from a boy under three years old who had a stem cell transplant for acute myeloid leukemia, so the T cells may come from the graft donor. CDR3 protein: CAISEGPLRTEAFF. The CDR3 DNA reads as TGTGCCATCAGTGAGGGGCCCCTTAGAACTGAAGCTTTCTTT.